A selection of T cell receptor beta chains follows, all from one sample in a study of T cell changes during pregnancy in multiple sclerosis. Sequencing was performed with immunoSEQ multiplex PCR; in TCRdb, only in-frame clones are kept and a portion is missing. Counted here are approximately 28,000 clones, about 91% occurring once; the ten biggest clones make up about 6.4%. The sequencing used CD8+ T cells from peripheral blood mononuclear cells, collected in the second trimester of pregnancy. The receptors originated from a female donor with multiple sclerosis, enrolled in a pregnancy study. Both conserved end residues are part of each CDR3. The D gene is left open where the match is weak. Clone size is not always given. Where it is, it says once, few, many or a class for expanded clones.

CDR3	DNA	size	J	V	D
CASSLSGDDLTGELFF	TGTGCCAGCAGCTTAAGCGGGGATGATTTGACCGGGGAGCTGTTTTTT	NA	TRBJ2-2	TRBV11-2	TRBD2
CASSQVQGTKETQYF	TGCGCCAGCAGCCAAGTCCAGGGGACTAAAGAGACCCAGTACTTC	NA	TRBJ2-5	TRBV4-1	NA
CASSPAQYNEQFF	TGTGCCAGCAGCCCCGCCCAGTACAATGAGCAGTTCTTC	NA	TRBJ2-1	TRBV14	NA
CASSPCEQYF	TGTGCCAGCAGCCCGTGCGAGCAGTACTTC	NA	TRBJ2-7	TRBV6-1	NA
CASSLLAGGPFGELFF	TGTGCCAGCAGTTTATTAGCGGGAGGGCCCTTCGGGGAGCTGTTTTTT	NA	TRBJ2-2	TRBV28	TRBD2
CASSPLAGVGKNIQYF	TGTGCCAGCAGCCCTCTAGCGGGAGTTGGCAAAAACATTCAGTACTTC	NA	TRBJ2-4	TRBV13	TRBD2
CASSQDPRTSLHEQYF	TGTGCCAGCAGCCAAGACCCAAGGACTAGCCTACACGAGCAGTACTTC	NA	TRBJ2-7	TRBV4-2	TRBD2
CASSIVGVGEAFF	TGTGCCAGTAGTATAGTCGGGGTCGGTGAAGCTTTCTTT	NA	TRBJ1-1	TRBV19	NA
CSVAHDDRGRLDEQYF	TGCAGCGTTGCCCACGACGACAGGGGGAGATTGGACGAGCAGTACTTC	once	TRBJ2-7	TRBV29-1	TRBD1
CASSQRDISYEQYF	TGCGCCAGCAGCCAGAGGGACATCTCCTACGAGCAGTACTTC	NA	TRBJ2-7	TRBV5-1	NA
CASSLEAGPQSEAFF	TGTGCCAGCAGCTTAGAGGCGGGGCCACAATCTGAAGCTTTCTTT	NA	TRBJ1-1	TRBV7-9	NA
CASSAANGELFF	TGTGCCAGCAGCGCCGCTAACGGGGAGCTGTTTTTT	NA	TRBJ2-2	TRBV7-6	NA
CASRPLPADTQYF	TGTGCCAGCAGGCCGCTCCCGGCAGATACGCAGTATTTT	NA	TRBJ2-3	TRBV28	NA
CASSEFSGTAYEQYF	TGTGCCAGCAGCGAATTTAGCGGGACCGCCTACGAGCAGTACTTC	NA	TRBJ2-7	TRBV7-3	TRBD2
CASSTGPLAKNIQYF	TGTGCCAGCAGCACAGGGCCTCTAGCCAAAAACATTCAGTACTTC	once	TRBJ2-4	TRBV7-9	NA
CASSFRQGANTGELFF	TGCGCCAGCAGCTTTAGACAGGGGGCGAACACCGGGGAGCTGTTTTTT	NA	TRBJ2-2	TRBV5-1	TRBD1
CATSRDGGIFYEQYF	TGTGCCACCAGCAGAGATGGCGGGATCTTCTACGAGCAGTACTTC	NA	TRBJ2-7	TRBV15	NA
CASSSVTDTQYF	TGTGCCAGCAGCTCGGTCACAGATACGCAGTATTTT	NA	TRBJ2-3	TRBV7-6	NA
CASGLETDTQYF	TGCGCCAGCGGACTAGAGACAGATACGCAGTATTTT	NA	TRBJ2-3	TRBV5-1	TRBD2
CASSQDVRLAVEQYF	TGCGCCAGCAGCCAAGATGTCCGACTAGCGGTCGAGCAGTACTTC	NA	TRBJ2-7	TRBV4-3	TRBD2
CASSSPGTVSYEQYF	TGTGCCAGCAGCTCACCCGGGACAGTTTCCTACGAGCAGTACTTC	NA	TRBJ2-7	TRBV7-9	TRBD1
CASSQEMGGPNEQFF	TGCGCCAGCAGCCAAGAGATGGGAGGGCCGAATGAGCAGTTCTTC	NA	TRBJ2-1	TRBV4-3	TRBD2
CASSSAGGWNEQFF	TGTGCCAGCAGTTCAGCAGGGGGGTGGAATGAGCAGTTCTTC	NA	TRBJ2-1	TRBV7-6	NA
CASAVARPQKTQYF	TGTGCCAGCGCGGTGGCTAGACCCCAGAAGACCCAGTACTTC	NA	TRBJ2-5	TRBV6-6	NA
CATSSGSATGELFF	TGTGCCACCAGCAGCGGGAGCGCCACCGGGGAGCTGTTTTTT	NA	TRBJ2-2	TRBV15	NA
CASSQALTGGAGYTF	TGTGCCAGCAGCCAAGCGCTAACAGGGGGCGCGGGCTACACCTTC	NA	TRBJ1-2	TRBV11-3	TRBD1
CASSPNLSGRKETQYF	TGTGCCAGCAGTCCGAACCTGAGCGGAAGAAAAGAGACCCAGTACTTC	NA	TRBJ2-5	TRBV27	NA
CASAKSSYNEQFF	TGTGCCAGCGCGAAAAGCTCCTACAATGAGCAGTTCTTC	NA	TRBJ2-1	TRBV2	NA
CASSPDRGLYGYTF	TGTGCCAGCAGCCCGGACAGGGGTTTGTATGGCTACACCTTC	NA	TRBJ1-2	TRBV13	TRBD1